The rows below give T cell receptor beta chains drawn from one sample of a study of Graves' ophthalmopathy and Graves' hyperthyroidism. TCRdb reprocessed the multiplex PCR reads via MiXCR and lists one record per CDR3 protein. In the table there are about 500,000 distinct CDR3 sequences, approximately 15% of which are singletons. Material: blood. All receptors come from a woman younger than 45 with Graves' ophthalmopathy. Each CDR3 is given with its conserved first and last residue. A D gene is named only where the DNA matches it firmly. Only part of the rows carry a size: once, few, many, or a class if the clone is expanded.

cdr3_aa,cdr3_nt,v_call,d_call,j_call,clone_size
CASSPRDRPNTEAFF,TGTGCCAGCAGCCCCCGGGACAGACCGAACACTGAAGCTTTCTTT,TRBV7-9,TRBD1,TRBJ1-1,many
CASSLWDSNQPQHF,TGTGCCAGCAGTTTATGGGATAGCAATCAGCCCCAGCATTTT,TRBV28,NA,TRBJ1-5,many
CASSPVQQRWDHTGELFF,TGTGCCAGCAGCCCCGTCCAGCAGCGCTGGGATCACACCGGGGAGCTGTTTTTT,TRBV11-1,NA,TRBJ2-2,many
CASRQTGGSYEQYF,TGTGCCAGCAGACAGACAGGGGGGTCCTACGAGCAGTACTTC,TRBV12-3/TRBV12-4,TRBD1,TRBJ2-7,many
CASSPIGGLLGEQYF,TGTGCCAGCAGCCCCATCGGGGGTTTACTGGGCGAGCAGTACTTC,TRBV11-2,NA,TRBJ2-7,NA
CASGGNYEQYF,TGTGCCTCCGGAGGGAACTACGAACAGTACTTC,TRBV30,NA,TRBJ2-7,many
CASTPHGGGELFF,TGTGCCAGCACGCCACACGGGGGCGGGGAGCTGTTTTTT,TRBV28,NA,TRBJ2-2,many
CASSHLTRKETQYF,TGCGCCAGCAGCCACTTGACTAGAAAGGAGACCCAGTACTTC,TRBV5-1,NA,TRBJ2-5,many
CASSPDRGSGGYTF,TGTGCCAGCAGTCCGGACAGGGGTAGTGGTGGCTACACCTTC,TRBV27,TRBD1,TRBJ1-2,many
CASSFGPPGGAGYGYTF,TGTGCCAGCAGTTTTGGGCCCCCAGGGGGCGCGGGCTATGGCTACACCTTC,TRBV28,TRBD1,TRBJ1-2,many
CASNPGTGGGYTF,TGTGCCAGCAACCCCGGGACAGGAGGTGGCTACACCTTC,TRBV12-3/TRBV12-4,TRBD1,TRBJ1-2,once
CASSIYGSPLYEQYF,TGTGCCAGCAGCATTTACGGGTCCCCCCTCTACGAGCAGTACTTC,TRBV7-2,NA,TRBJ2-7,NA
CASKKSGTDTGELFF,TGTGCCAGCAAGAAATCCGGGACGGACACCGGGGAGCTGTTTTTT,TRBV6-1,NA,TRBJ2-2,NA
CASSFQGAEAFF,TGTGCCAGCAGCTTTCAGGGGGCTGAAGCTTTCTTT,TRBV11-2,TRBD1,TRBJ1-1,many
CASSYPNTLDKYYQETQYF,TGTGCCAGCAGTTACCCAAATACCCTGGACAAGTACTACCAAGAGACCCAGTACTTC,TRBV6-2/TRBV6-3,NA,TRBJ2-5,many
CAWSPPGGVDEQYF,TGTGCCTGGAGCCCGCCAGGAGGTGTCGACGAGCAGTACTTC,TRBV30,NA,TRBJ2-7,NA
CASSRQGMYIQYF,TGTGCCAGTAGTAGGCAGGGGATGTACATTCAGTACTTC,TRBV19,NA,TRBJ2-4,many
CASRGPGRAGISNYGYTF,TGTGCCAGTCGGGGCCCCGGAAGGGCCGGAATCTCAAACTATGGCTACACCTTC,TRBV19,NA,TRBJ1-2,many
CASSLTGHRNYGYTF,TGTGCCAGCAGCTTGACGGGACACCGGAACTATGGCTACACCTTC,TRBV5-6,NA,TRBJ1-2,many
CASSPGVMPEAFF,TGTGCCAGCTCACCGGGTGTAATGCCTGAAGCTTTCTTT,TRBV18,NA,TRBJ1-1,many
CASSLGQLRQPQHF,TGTGCCAGCAGCCTTGGACAGCTTCGACAGCCCCAGCATTTT,TRBV12-3/TRBV12-4,NA,TRBJ1-5,many
CASSLAAGEQYF,TGTGCCAGCAGTTTAGCTGCCGGCGAGCAGTACTTC,TRBV12-3/TRBV12-4,NA,TRBJ2-7,many
CASSPPTTEAFF,TGTGCCAGCAGTCCCCCGACCACTGAAGCTTTCTTT,TRBV7-9,NA,TRBJ1-1,many
CASSFRSSGNTGELFF,TGCGCCAGCAGTTTCCGCTCTAGCGGGAACACCGGGGAGCTGTTTTTT,TRBV4-1,TRBD2,TRBJ2-2,many
CASSFSLGLRPQHF,TGTGCCAGCAGTTTCTCCCTAGGGCTGCGGCCCCAGCATTTT,TRBV28,NA,TRBJ1-5,few
CAIKPGGPGELFF,TGTGCCATCAAGCCCGGGGGGCCTGGGGAGCTGTTTTTT,TRBV10-3,NA,TRBJ2-2,many
CASSPGASNQPQHF,TGTGCCAGCAGCCCCGGGGCCTCCAATCAGCCCCAGCATTTT,TRBV12-3/TRBV12-4,NA,TRBJ1-5,many
CSARDLPGGMDGSLGETQYF,TGCAGTGCTAGAGATCTTCCAGGGGGCATGGACGGGAGCCTTGGGGAGACCCAGTACTTC,TRBV20-1,TRBD1,TRBJ2-5,few
CASSYSREREQYF,TGTGCCAGCAGTTACTCTCGCGAGCGCGAGCAGTACTTC,TRBV6-5,NA,TRBJ2-7,many
CASSLGSHGYTF,TGTGCCAGCAGCTTAGGGAGCCATGGCTACACCTTC,TRBV11-3,NA,TRBJ1-2,many
CSALEGQGLSYEQYF,TGCAGTGCCTTAGAGGGACAGGGGCTGTCCTACGAGCAGTACTTC,TRBV20-1,TRBD1,TRBJ2-7,few
CSASVLAGGPLSTTPYF,TGCAGTGCTAGCGTCCTAGCGGGAGGGCCCCTATCTACGACGCCTTACTTC,TRBV20-1,TRBD2,TRBJ2-7,many
CATSSFQGRAEAFF,TGTGCCACCAGCAGTTTTCAGGGGCGGGCTGAAGCTTTCTTT,TRBV15,NA,TRBJ1-1,many
CASSRPDRAGTGELFF,TGTGCCAGCTCACGACCCGACAGGGCGGGCACCGGGGAGCTGTTTTTT,TRBV18,TRBD1,TRBJ2-2,NA
CASSQRQETYEQYF,TGTGCCAGCAGCCAAAGACAGGAGACCTACGAGCAGTACTTC,TRBV27,NA,TRBJ2-7,many
CASNLAGSYEQYF,TGTGCCAGCAACCTAGCGGGCAGCTACGAGCAGTACTTC,TRBV6-2/TRBV6-3,TRBD2,TRBJ2-7,many
CASRLNRGRRGTDTQYF,TGTGCCAGCAGGCTAAACAGGGGGCGCAGGGGCACAGATACGCAGTATTTT,TRBV6-2/TRBV6-3,TRBD1,TRBJ2-3,NA
CASSSDTTGELFF,TGTGCCAGCAGCTCCGACACCACCGGGGAGCTGTTTTTT,TRBV12-3/TRBV12-4,NA,TRBJ2-2,many
CASSPGTASEQYF,TGTGCCAGCAGTCCAGGGACAGCCTCCGAGCAGTACTTC,TRBV28,TRBD1,TRBJ2-7,many
CASSYSPTDTQYF,TGTGCCAGCAGTTACTCCCCAACAGATACGCAGTATTTT,TRBV6-5,NA,TRBJ2-3,few
CASSPVRGVGQPQRF,TGTGCCAGCAGCCCCGTAAGGGGGGTTGGTCAGCCCCAGCGTTTT,TRBV27,NA,TRBJ1-5,NA
CASSDGARGGQETQYF,TGCGCCAGCAGCGACGGGGCTAGGGGGGGCCAAGAGACCCAGTACTTC,TRBV5-1,NA,TRBJ2-5,few